This TCR beta chain was sequenced in a study of blood T cell repertoires in COVID-19. For the study at large: From the United States, Italy and Spain came samples of acute and convalescent COVID-19. From T cells, B-cell-depleted T cells, or PBMCs came the material, which was cDNA or gDNA.

Germline lookup yields CDR1 LNHDA and CDR2 SQIVND (reference sequence). This CDR3 is built from 14 residues. Between the trimmed V and J ends, which lost 7 bases and 5 bases, there was a span of 17 bases. Original methodology: Estimation of nucleated cell counts was performed using reference gene primer amplification. Only in-frame clones appear in the TCRdb table, and some are missing; sequencing was by immunoSEQ multiplex PCR. The V and J calls and clone size are taken from that table; D and trimming were inferred from the DNA. The table lists hundreds of thousands of clones, more than 75% of them singletons.

The chain is built from TRBV19 and TRBJ1-1, with D unresolved. The origin of this receptor is a woman aged 40 to 55 who had recovered from COVID-19. Sequencing used peripheral blood. CDR3 loop: CASNNWGGGTEAFF. DNA for the CDR3: TGTGCCAGTAACAACTGGGGAGGAGGTACTGAAGCTTTCTTT.